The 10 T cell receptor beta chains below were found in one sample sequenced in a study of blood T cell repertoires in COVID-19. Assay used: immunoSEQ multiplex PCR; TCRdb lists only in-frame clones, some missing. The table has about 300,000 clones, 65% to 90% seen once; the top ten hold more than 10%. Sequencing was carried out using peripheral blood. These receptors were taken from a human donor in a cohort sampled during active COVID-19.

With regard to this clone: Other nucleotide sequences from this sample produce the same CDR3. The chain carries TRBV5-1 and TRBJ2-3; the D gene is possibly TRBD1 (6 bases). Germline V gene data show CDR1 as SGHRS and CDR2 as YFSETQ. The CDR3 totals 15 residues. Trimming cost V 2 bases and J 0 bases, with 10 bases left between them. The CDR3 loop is CASSLQGFSTDTQYF. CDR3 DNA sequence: TGCGCCAGCAGCTTACAGGGATTTAGCACAGATACGCAGTATTTT.

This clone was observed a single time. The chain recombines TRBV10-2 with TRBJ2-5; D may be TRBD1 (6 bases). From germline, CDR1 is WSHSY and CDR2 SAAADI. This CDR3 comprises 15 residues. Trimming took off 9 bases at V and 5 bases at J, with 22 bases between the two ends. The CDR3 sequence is CASSSPHQGPETQYF. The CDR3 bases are TGCGCCAGTTCCTCTCCGCATCAGGGGCCGGAGACCCAGTACTTC.

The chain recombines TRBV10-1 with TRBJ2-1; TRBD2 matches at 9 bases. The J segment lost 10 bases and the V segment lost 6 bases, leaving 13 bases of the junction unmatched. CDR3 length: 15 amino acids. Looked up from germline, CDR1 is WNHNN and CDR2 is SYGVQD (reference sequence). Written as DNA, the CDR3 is TGCGCCAGCAGGAACAAGCGGGAGGACCCCAGAGAGCAGTTCTTC. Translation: CASRNKREDPREQFF.

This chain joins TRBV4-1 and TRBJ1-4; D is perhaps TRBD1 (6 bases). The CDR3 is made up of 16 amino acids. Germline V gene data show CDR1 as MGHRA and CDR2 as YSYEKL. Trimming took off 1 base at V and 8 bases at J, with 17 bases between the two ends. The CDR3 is CASSQAWWPQGEKLFF. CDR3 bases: TGCGCCAGCAGCCAAGCCTGGTGGCCTCAGGGGGAAAAACTGTTTTTT.

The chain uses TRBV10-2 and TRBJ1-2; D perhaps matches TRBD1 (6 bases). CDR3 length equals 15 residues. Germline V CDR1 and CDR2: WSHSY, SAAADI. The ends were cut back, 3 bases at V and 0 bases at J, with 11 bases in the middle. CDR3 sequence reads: CASSETQGSNYGYTF. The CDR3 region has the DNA TGCGCCAGCAGTGAAACACAGGGATCTAACTATGGCTACACCTTC.

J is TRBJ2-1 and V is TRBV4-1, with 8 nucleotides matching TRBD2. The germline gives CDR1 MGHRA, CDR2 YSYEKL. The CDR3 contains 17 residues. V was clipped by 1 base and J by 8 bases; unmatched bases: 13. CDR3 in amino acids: CASSQGTGTSYSHEQFF. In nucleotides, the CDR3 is TGCGCCAGCAGCCAAGGAACGGGGACTAGTTACTCTCATGAGCAGTTCTTC.

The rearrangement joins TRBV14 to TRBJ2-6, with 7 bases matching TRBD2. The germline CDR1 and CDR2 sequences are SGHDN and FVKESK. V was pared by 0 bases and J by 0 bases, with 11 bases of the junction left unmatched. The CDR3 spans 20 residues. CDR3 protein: CASSQDIGRPLSSGANVLTF. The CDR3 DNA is TGTGCCAGCAGCCAAGATATCGGGAGGCCCCTCTCCTCTGGGGCCAACGTCCTGACTTTC.

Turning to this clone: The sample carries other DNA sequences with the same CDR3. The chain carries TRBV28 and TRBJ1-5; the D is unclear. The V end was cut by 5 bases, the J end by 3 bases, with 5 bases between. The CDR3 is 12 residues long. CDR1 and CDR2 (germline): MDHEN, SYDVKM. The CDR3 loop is CASSPPNQPQHF. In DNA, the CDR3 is TGTGCCAGCAGTCCTCCCAATCAGCCCCAGCATTTT.

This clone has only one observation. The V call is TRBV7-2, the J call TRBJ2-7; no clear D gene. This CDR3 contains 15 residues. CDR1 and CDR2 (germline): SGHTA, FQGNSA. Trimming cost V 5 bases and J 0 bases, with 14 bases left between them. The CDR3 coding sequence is TGTGCCAGCAGCCCCGGGTCAGACCCCTCCTACGAGCAGTACTTC. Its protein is CASSPGSDPSYEQYF.

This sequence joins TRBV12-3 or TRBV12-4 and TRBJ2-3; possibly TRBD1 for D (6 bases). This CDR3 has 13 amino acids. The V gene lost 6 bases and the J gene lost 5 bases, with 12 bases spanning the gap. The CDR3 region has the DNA TGTGCCAGCAGACGACAGGACATAGATACGCAGTATTTT. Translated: CASRRQDIDTQYF.